This record looks at one T cell receptor beta chain sequence and its context. The antigen remains undetermined. Libraries were prepared by immunoSEQ multiplex PCR; TCRdb keeps only in-frame clonotypes and omits some of them. The profile shows 75,000 to 100,000 clones, around 90% of them singletons. This specimen comes from a study of OX40 agonist ivuxolimab in advanced cancers. Study information: From about 20 to 80 years was the age range, with a mean of approximately 58 years, and 65% to 90% were male. Study results and limitations: The average count of expanded clones was higher among CD8+ T cells than among CD4+. Nonresponders, in some cases, also had low normalized T-cell clonal expansion.

The CDR3 sequence is 14 residues long. Per germline, CDR1 SGHNT and CDR2 YENEEA. V dropped 5 bases and J dropped 5; count of bases not matched to a gene: 5. The receptor comes from an adult with an advanced solid tumor such as melanoma, head and neck, liver or kidney cancer. The chain recombines TRBV11-3 with TRBJ2-5, with 10 bases matching TRBD2. Sequenced material: CD4+ or CD8+ T cells sorted from blood, taken in a trial of the OX40 agonist ivuxolimab. This chain's CDR3 is CASSKGLASETQYF. Here the CDR3 DNA reads TGTGCCAGCAGCAAGGGACTAGCGAGTGAGACCCAGTACTTC.